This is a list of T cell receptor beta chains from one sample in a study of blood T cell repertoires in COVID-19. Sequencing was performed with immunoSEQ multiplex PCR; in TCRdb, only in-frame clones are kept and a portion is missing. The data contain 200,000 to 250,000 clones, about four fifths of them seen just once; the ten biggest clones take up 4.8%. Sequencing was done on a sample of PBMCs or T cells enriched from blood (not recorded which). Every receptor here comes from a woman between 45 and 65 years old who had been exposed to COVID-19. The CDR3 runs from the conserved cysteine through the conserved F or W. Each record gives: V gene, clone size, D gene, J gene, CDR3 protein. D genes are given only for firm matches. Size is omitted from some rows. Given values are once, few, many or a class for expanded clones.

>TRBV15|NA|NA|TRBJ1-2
CATSRGPSEGYTF
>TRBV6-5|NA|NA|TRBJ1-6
CASTEGRGSPLHF
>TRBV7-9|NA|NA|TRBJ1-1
CASNEGVTTEAFF
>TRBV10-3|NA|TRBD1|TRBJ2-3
CAIKGASTDTQYF
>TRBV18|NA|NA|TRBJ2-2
CASSPKTANTGELFF
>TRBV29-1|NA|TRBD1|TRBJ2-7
CSVEDRDSSYEQYF
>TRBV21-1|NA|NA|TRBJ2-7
CASSKLPLRDEQYF
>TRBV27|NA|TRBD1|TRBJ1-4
CASSLDRDGEKLFF
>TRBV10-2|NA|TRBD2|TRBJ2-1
CASSGGGQYNEQFF
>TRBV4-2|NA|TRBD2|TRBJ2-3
CASSQDLASGVGTDTQYF
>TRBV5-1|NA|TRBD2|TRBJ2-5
CASSSGTPLQETQYF
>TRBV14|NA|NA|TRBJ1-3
CASSQDLSGNTIYF
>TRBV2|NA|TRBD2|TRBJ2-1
CASSRPYRTSGGAYNEQFF
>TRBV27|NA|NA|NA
CASSLSLLSYEQYF
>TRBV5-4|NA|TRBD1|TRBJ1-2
CASSLPTGPYGYTF
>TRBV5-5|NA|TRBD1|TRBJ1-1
CASSLTGGATEAFF
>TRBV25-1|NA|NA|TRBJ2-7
CASSAGPHYEQYF
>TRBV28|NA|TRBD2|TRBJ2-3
CASSFRRGGSDTQYF
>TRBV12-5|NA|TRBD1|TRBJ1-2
CASDGKTQGAGGYTF
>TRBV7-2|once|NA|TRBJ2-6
CASSARGNGANVLTF
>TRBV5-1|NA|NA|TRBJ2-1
CASSLAGISLDPYYNEQFF
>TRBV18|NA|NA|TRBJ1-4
CASSHKAEELFF
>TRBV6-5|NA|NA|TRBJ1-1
CASSQTRTNTEAFF
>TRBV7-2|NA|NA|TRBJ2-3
CASSQIQGTDTQYF
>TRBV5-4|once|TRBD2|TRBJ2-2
CASSSAGTRWGGELFF
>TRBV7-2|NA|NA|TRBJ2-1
CASSLSQGYEQFF
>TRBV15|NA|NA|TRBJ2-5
CATSSPGEALKETQYF
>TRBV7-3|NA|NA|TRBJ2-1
CASSLGPAQVNEQFF
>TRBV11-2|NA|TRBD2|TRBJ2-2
CASSFLAGGPNTGELFF
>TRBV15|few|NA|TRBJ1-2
CATSAPGTKNYGYTF
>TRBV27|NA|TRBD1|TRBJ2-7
CASSSDRAYEQYF
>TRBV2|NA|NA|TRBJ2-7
CASSEARGSYEQYF
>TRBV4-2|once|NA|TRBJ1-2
CASSQDWETGSPYGYTF
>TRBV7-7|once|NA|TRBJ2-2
CASSLAPGNTGELFF
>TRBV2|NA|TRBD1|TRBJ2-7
CASRLGQIAPEQYF
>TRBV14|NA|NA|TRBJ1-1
CASSQGRYTEAFF
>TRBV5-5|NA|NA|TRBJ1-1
CASSSKNIGTEAFF
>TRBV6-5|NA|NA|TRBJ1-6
CASSLGLNSPLHF
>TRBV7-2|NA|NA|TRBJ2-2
CASSLALRTGELFF
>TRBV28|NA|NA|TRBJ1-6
CASSPSWGVGSPLHF
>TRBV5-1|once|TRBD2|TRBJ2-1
CASSLTSGGAVRNEQFF
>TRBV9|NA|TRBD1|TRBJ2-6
CASSPSIQGATGANVLTF
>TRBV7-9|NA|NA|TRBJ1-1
CASSLGSGGTEAFF
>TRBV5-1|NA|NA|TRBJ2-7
CASSLEPGVYSSGEQYF
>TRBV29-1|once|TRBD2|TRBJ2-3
CSGAGLARPDTQYF
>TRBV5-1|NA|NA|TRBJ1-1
CASSKDRNTEAFF
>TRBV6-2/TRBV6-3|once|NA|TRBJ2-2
CASSYGNSYFNTGELFF
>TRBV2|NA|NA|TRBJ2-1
CASRTGGINEQFF
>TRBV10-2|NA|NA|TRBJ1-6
CATRSLMDSSYNSPLHF
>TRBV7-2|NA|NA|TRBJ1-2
CASSLEVRGGYGYTF